One sample yielded the 21 T cell receptor beta chains listed below, sequenced in a study of cytomegalovirus exposure and HLA in healthy donors. Primers included in the PCR were 60 Vbeta and 13 Jbeta primers. TCRdb's table, derived via immunoSEQ multiplex PCR, lists solely in-frame clones and lacks some. The sample data list 130,000 to 150,000 clones. The sequenced sample was PBMCs. These TCRs come from a male donor in good health and CMV-seronegative.

V gene TRBV18 combines with J gene TRBJ2-1; a weak D match, TRBD2 (5 bases). Per germline, CDR1 KGHSH and CDR2 LQKENI. V gave up 2 bases and J gave up 1 base, with 12 bases separating them. This CDR3 has 16 amino acids. The chain's CDR3 is CASSPGSSTSYNEQFF. CDR3 in DNA: TGTGCCAGCTCACCAGGGAGCAGTACTTCCTACAATGAGCAGTTCTTC.

V and J are TRBV7-2 and TRBJ2-7; no clear D gene. Per the germline V gene, CDR1 is SGHTA and CDR2 is FQGNSA. There are 16 residues in the CDR3. The germline V and J ends were trimmed by 2 bases and 4 bases, with 18 bases remaining between them. The CDR3, as DNA: TGTGCCAGCAGCTTACAGGTTCTGTCCCGTCCTTACGAGCAGTACTTC. Protein: CASSLQVLSRPYEQYF.

The CDR3 bases are TGTGCCAGCAGTGCGGGGGGGCTCATGAACACTGAAGCTTTCTTT. Its translation: CASSAGGLMNTEAFF. The rearrangement uses TRBV6-1 and TRBJ1-1, with D perhaps TRBD1 (6 bases). The CDR3 runs 15 residues. V lost 4 bases and J 0 bases, leaving 12 bases between the germline ends. Germline lookup yields CDR1 MNHNS and CDR2 SASEGT.

The genes are TRBV6-5 and TRBJ2-7, with D maybe TRBD2 (5 bases). From germline, CDR1 is MNHEY and CDR2 SVGAGI. The V gene lost 2 bases and the J gene lost 1 base, with 15 bases spanning the gap. The CDR3 has 16 amino acids. CDR3 nucleotides: TGTGCCAGCAGTTACCGGAGGCTTGGTGGATCCTACGAGCAGTACTTC. This gives the protein CASSYRRLGGSYEQYF.

V is TRBV7-8 and J is TRBJ1-3; the D gene is possibly TRBD1 (5 bases). Trimming left V 4 bases short and J 0 bases short, with 13 bases between. The CDR3 sequence is 16 residues long. Germline CDR1 is SGHVS and CDR2 is FQNEAQ. CDR3 sequence (DNA): TGTGCCAGCAGCTCCTTCAGGGATTTCTCTGGAAACACCATATATTTT. Its protein is CASSSFRDFSGNTIYF.

The genes are TRBV9 and TRBJ2-1; 9 positions agree with TRBD1. The ends lost 2 bases at V and 10 bases at J; junction bases unmatched: 16. From germline, CDR1 is SGDLS and CDR2 YYNGEE. The CDR3 is made up of 17 amino acids. The CDR3 sequence is CASSVNRGGTGIHEQFF. CDR3 coding DNA: TGTGCCAGCAGCGTTAATAGGGGGGGGACAGGGATCCACGAGCAGTTCTTC.

The chain couples TRBV12-5 to TRBJ1-2, with D perhaps matching TRBD1 (5 bases). CDR3 length: 16 residues. The V end lost 0 bases, the J end lost 2 bases, and 13 bases lay between the germline ends. Looked up from germline, CDR1 is LGHNT and CDR2 is FRNRAP. CDR3 sequence reads: CASGLVPGDRNYGYTF. The CDR3 coding sequence is TGTGCTAGTGGTTTGGTACCTGGTGACAGAAACTATGGCTACACCTTC.

The chain's CDR3 is CASGGLAGLQTDTQYF. The CDR3 DNA reads TGCGCCAGCGGGGGACTAGCGGGGCTTCAAACAGATACGCAGTATTTT. The chain is built from TRBV5-1 and TRBJ2-3; TRBD2 aligns across 13 bases. The CDR3 runs 16 residues. CDR1 and CDR2 from the germline V gene are SGHRS and YFSETQ. Trimming at V came to 7 bases and at J to 3 bases, leaving 8 bases not matched to a gene.

The rearrangement joins TRBV18 to TRBJ1-2, with no clear D. Between the trimmed V and J ends, which lost 3 bases and 4 bases, there was a span of 6 bases. This CDR3 comprises 12 residues. The V gene's germline CDR1 is KGHSH and CDR2 LQKENI. CDR3 nucleotide sequence: TGTGCCAGCTCACCCTCGTCCTATGGCTACACCTTC. This codes for CASSPSSYGYTF.

The J gene is TRBJ2-1, the V gene TRBV6-1, with 7 bases identical to TRBD2. V dropped 2 bases and J dropped 7; count of bases not matched to a gene: 11. CDR1 and CDR2 (germline): MNHNS, SASEGT. This CDR3 is built from 16 residues. CDR3 sequence: CASSEQGGSWGNEQFF. CDR3 nucleotides: TGTGCCAGCAGTGAACAAGGCGGGAGCTGGGGAAATGAGCAGTTCTTC.

V gene TRBV6-1 combines with J gene TRBJ2-1; 11 bases match TRBD2. The germline V gene encodes CDR1 MNHNS and CDR2 SASEGT. This CDR3 region has 15 residues. V shed 6 bases and J 8 bases; nucleotides not matched to a gene: 9. CDR3 in amino acids: CASRRVAGGVDEQFF. Here the CDR3 DNA reads TGTGCCAGCAGGAGGGTAGCGGGAGGGGTCGATGAGCAGTTCTTC.

The rearrangement links TRBV5-6 to TRBJ2-7; D might be TRBD2 (6 bases). The CDR3 is made up of 14 amino acids. Germline loops: CDR1 SGHDT, CDR2 YYEEEE. The germline V and J ends were trimmed by 9 bases and 7 bases, with 23 bases remaining between them. In DNA, the CDR3 is TGTGCCACAAAACGGGACCGACTAGAGGGGGAGCAGTACTTC. This codes for CATKRDRLEGEQYF. The full variable domain, completed using reference TRBV5-6 and TRBJ2-7, is DAGVTQSPTHLIKTRGQQVTLRCSPKSGHDTVSWYQQALGQGPQFIFQYYEEEERQRGNFPDRFSGHQFPNYSSELNVNALLLGDSALYLCATKRDRLEGEQYFGPGTRLTVT.

This chain connects TRBV4-2 to TRBJ1-1; possible D gene TRBD1, 6 bases. The CDR3 length is 15 residues. Germline CDR1 and CDR2: LGHNA and YNFKEQ. V was shortened by 4 bases and J by 1 base, with 13 bases between the two germline ends. The chain's CDR3 is CASSPNRARNTEAFF. As DNA, the CDR3 is TGTGCCAGCAGCCCGAACAGGGCGCGGAACACTGAAGCTTTCTTT.

The chain joins TRBV7-2 to TRBJ2-1; D might be TRBD1 (6 bases). There are 13 residues in the CDR3. The germline V and J ends were trimmed by 4 bases and 11 bases, with 15 bases remaining between them. Germline CDR1 SGHTA, CDR2 FQGNSA. The CDR3 protein is CASSSGNTGKQFF. Here the CDR3 DNA reads TGTGCCAGCAGCTCCGGCAATACAGGGAAGCAGTTCTTC.

This chain connects TRBV11-2 to TRBJ1-2; no firm D call. Trimming left V 5 bases short and J 9 bases short, with 19 bases between. The CDR3 runs 14 residues. Looked up from germline, CDR1 is SGHAT and CDR2 is FQNNGV. CDR3 residues: CASSPNAPTVRYTF. CDR3 nucleotide sequence: TGTGCCAGCAGCCCAAACGCCCCCACGGTCCGCTACACCTTC.

V is TRBV30 and J is TRBJ2-3; D call uncertain. Trimming left V 0 bases short and J 5 bases short, with 9 bases between. CDR1 is GTSNPN, CDR2 SVGIG, per germline (reference sequence). The CDR3 runs 13 residues. CDR3 DNA sequence: TGTGCCTGGAGTGTTATATCGGGAGATACGCAGTATTTT. Translating it yields CAWSVISGDTQYF.

The chain uses TRBV28 and TRBJ1-6; 8 nucleotides match TRBD1. CDR3 size: 14 residues. With V trimmed by 11 bases and J by 14 bases, 17 bases remained unmatched. Looked up from germline, CDR1 is MDHEN and CDR2 is SYDVKM. The CDR3 sequence is CASQGAGGSVALHF. The DNA for the CDR3 is TGTGCCTCCCAAGGGGCAGGGGGCTCTGTGGCCCTCCACTTT.

The gene calls are TRBV10-2 and TRBJ2-5; unclear D gene. Between the trimmed V and J ends, which lost 2 bases and 5 bases, there was a span of 15 bases. Germline CDR1 is WSHSY and CDR2 is SAAADI. The CDR3 is 15 amino acids. The DNA for the CDR3 is TGCGCCAGCAGTGAGCGGTCACGTCTTATGGAGACCCAGTACTTC. It codes for CASSERSRLMETQYF.

The chain couples TRBV28 to TRBJ2-7; a possible D gene is TRBD2 (5 bases). The CDR3 is 13 residues long. Between the trimmed V and J ends, which lost 7 bases and 2 bases, there was a span of 12 bases. From germline, CDR1 is MDHEN and CDR2 SYDVKM. The CDR3 DNA is TGTGCCAGCATCGGCGTCGGGACCTACGAGCAGTACTTC. Its protein product is CASIGVGTYEQYF.

The chain couples TRBV5-1 to TRBJ1-3; D uncertain. Trimming removed 0 bases from V and 1 base from J, with 11 bases in between. The CDR3 is 16 amino acids. The germline V gene has CDR1 SGHRS and CDR2 YFSETQ. In DNA, the CDR3 is TGCGCCAGCAGCTTGGCCGGAGTTGGATCTGGAAACACCATATATTTT. It is translated as CASSLAGVGSGNTIYF.

V gene TRBV19 combines with J gene TRBJ2-1; 10 nucleotides agree with TRBD2. The CDR3 spans 20 residues. Germline V gene data show CDR1 as LNHDA and CDR2 as SQIVND (reference sequence). The V segment lost 1 base and the J segment 4 bases; nucleotides outside the gene matches: 16. The CDR3 here is CASSIGFGASGRSGYNEQFF. DNA of the CDR3: TGTGCCAGTAGTATAGGTTTCGGTGCTAGCGGGAGATCAGGGTACAATGAGCAGTTCTTC.